This T cell receptor (beta chain) was profiled in a study of T cell responses to AZD1222 COVID-19 vaccine (TCRdb year 2021). A note on the overall study: A total of over 230 trial participants underwent TCR sequencing, of whom approximately 210 received two doses of AZD1222 and about 25 received two doses of the MenACWY control vaccine. Trial participants were enrolled by age into subgroups of 18-55, 56-69 and 70-plus years, and approximately 150, 30 and 60 TCR-sequenced participants, respectively, were included in these subgroups.

Sample time point, as interpreted from the label and publication: about 28 days (+/-7) after the second vaccine dose. AZD1222 recipients whose second dose came at about 4 weeks and those whose second dose came at about 12 weeks were combined into one group, since spike-specific TCR depth and breadth did not differ between the two schedules. Vaccinee samples came from UK trials COV001 and COV002, including a single-blind randomized controlled phase 2/3 trial of AZD1222 (ChAdOx1 nCoV-19) in healthy adults. For TCRbeta chain sequencing, PBMC samples were collected from trial participants at day 0 and at day 28 after the second dose. The CDR3 regions of human TCRbeta chains were analyzed by immunosequencing. For the original study's pipeline: TCRs in the repertoires were matched against a reference library of SARS-CoV-2-specific TCRs that had been generated with the MIRA antigen-specificity platform. Breadth was defined as the fraction of unique TCRs that were SARS-CoV-2-associated. Depth was defined as the fraction of total T cells that were SARS-CoV-2-associated. Using the MIRA data, each spike-specific TCR was assigned both to the spike region to which the TCR was reactive and to a CD4 or CD8 class. Log10-transformed breadth and depth values were compared by one-way ANOVA with Sidak's multiple comparisons tests. TCRdb stores this immuneACCESS table with in-frame sequences only. Part of the clones is absent; in the studies checked, under half of the shortfall reflects unresolved V genes, and no reason is known for the rest. V and J calls and clone size are given by that table; D and trimming were obtained from the DNA. The sample includes some 150,000 clones, with about 86% observed a single time. 5% to 5.5% of the sample belongs to the ten largest clones.

Paper-wide results and their limitations: Only five to seven AZD1222 recipients were SARS-CoV-2 seropositive at baseline, limiting conclusions about previously exposed vaccinees. Nearly half of unique spike-specific TCRs reportedly recognized epitopes outside regions mutated in the B.1.351 and B.1.1.7 variants. After two AZD1222 doses, both the breadth and the depth of spike-specific TCRs were significantly higher than at day 0 and than in MenACWY recipients. In the small 56-69-year group, the increase in depth fell short of significance, most likely because of low power. Because no day 14 peak-response samples were available, the repertoires could be characterized only after the peak T cell response. The vaccine-associated CD4 TCRs covered the entire spike protein, and the dominant responses fell in regions 160-218 and 743-854. Most participants were white British and females outnumbered males, and the authors suggested that clonal diversity may have been underestimated.

In regard to this clone: What this receptor recognizes is not known. Base qualities are not at hand, and no much larger clone is one base apart.

V is clipped by 6 bases and J by 1 base, and the sequence between their germline boundaries is 13 bases long. Spanning cysteine to phenylalanine, the CDR3 consists of 14 amino acids. CDR3 DNA is the only sequence kept; it has 42 bases, read in frame from the first base. Taken from the germline V gene, the CDR1 and CDR2 loops are KGHSH and LQKENI. The rearrangement joined TRBV18 to TRBJ2-7; no D gene is confidently identified. This receptor was taken from an adult who received the AZD1222 COVID-19 vaccine. The sample in question was peripheral blood, obtained 28 days after the second AZD1222 dose. The DNA is as follows: TGTGCCAGCTCCGGTAGCAGCTCGTCCTACGAGCAGTACTTC. Its coded protein is CASSGSSSSYEQYF.